What follows are 26 T cell receptor beta chains derived from one specimen sequenced in a study of T cell responses to AZD1222 COVID-19 vaccine. The method was immunoSEQ multiplex PCR; TCRdb's version includes in-frame clones alone and lacks a portion of them. Here the sample spans just under 85,000 clones, roughly nine tenths being singletons. The specimen was peripheral blood, collected on day 0 of AZD1222 vaccination. The receptors were sampled from an adult in good health.

The J gene is TRBJ1-1, the V gene TRBV20-1; no firm D call. Germline CDR1 and CDR2: DFQATT and SNEGSKA (reference sequence). The CDR3 is 10 residues long. V was shortened by 6 bases and J by 7 bases, with 9 bases between the two germline ends. CDR3 residues: CSAFRYEAFF. The CDR3, as DNA: TGCAGTGCCTTCAGGTATGAAGCTTTCTTT.

This clone has just one count. In DNA form, the CDR3 reads TGCGCCAGCAGCCTTCACGGGACAGGCATGTCCAATGAGCAGTTCTTC. Encoded protein: CASSLHGTGMSNEQFF. The chain uses TRBV5-1 and TRBJ2-1; 8 bases are shared with TRBD1. Germline V gives CDR1 SGHRS, CDR2 YFSETQ. The V and J ends lost 4 bases and 6 bases, in that order; junction bases with no gene match: 12. The CDR3 sequence is 16 residues long.

The chain is built from TRBV19 and TRBJ2-7; 8 bases are a match to TRBD2. The CDR3 is made up of 17 amino acids. The ends lost 5 bases at V and 3 bases at J; junction bases unmatched: 15. The V gene's germline CDR1 is LNHDA and CDR2 SQIVND (reference sequence). CDR3 nucleotide sequence: TGTGCCAGTAGTGCCGCCCCCCACCCGGGAGGGTTCTACGAGCAGTACTTC. Residues: CASSAAPHPGGFYEQYF. The full variable domain, in which reference TRBV19 and TRBJ2-7 provide the parts outside the CDR3, is DGGITQSPKYLFRKEGQNVTLSCEQNLNHDAMYWYRQDPGQGLRLIYYSQIVNDFQKGDIAEGYSVSREKKESFPLTVTSAQKNPTAFYLCASSAAPHPGGFYEQYFGPGTRLTVT.

This rearrangement joins TRBV3-1 (or the pseudogene TRBV3-2) to TRBJ2-3, with 9 bases lining up with TRBD2. The CDR3 has 13 residues. Germline values: CDR1 LGHDT, CDR2 YNNKEL (reference sequence). The V segment lost 6 bases and the J segment 4 bases; nucleotides outside the gene matches: 2. As DNA, the CDR3 is TGTGCCAGCAGGGCGGGGGGGTCAGATACGCAGTATTTT. It translates to CASRAGGSDTQYF.

The rearrangement joins TRBV12-3 or TRBV12-4 to TRBJ1-2; D is unresolved. V was shortened by 6 bases and J by 8 bases, with 13 bases between the two germline ends. This CDR3 spans 12 amino acids. CDR3 region: CASSLSLGGYTF. CDR3 DNA sequence: TGTGCCAGCAGCTTATCCCTAGGGGGCTACACCTTC.

Turning to this clone: No conserved phenylalanine or tryptophan ends this CDR3, so it is likely a read error. The limits of the CDR3 on the DNA are not certain, so only TCRdb's listed CDR3 is given. This rearrangement joins TRBV30 to TRBJ2-7; TRBD2 reflects the table's D call only, with no check against the DNA. Germline lookup yields CDR1 GTSNPN and CDR2 SVGIG (reference sequence). The CDR3 region is 11 residues in length, termini included. CDR3 residues: CAWSVGSQTGG.

V usage is TRBV28 and J usage is TRBJ1-5; D not certain. The germline V gene encodes CDR1 MDHEN and CDR2 SYDVKM. The CDR3 has 16 residues. V lost 5 bases and J lost 0, with 14 bases in between. The CDR3 DNA is TGTGCCAGCAGTCCGCCCCGCTACTATAGCAATCAGCCCCAGCATTTT. Residues: CASSPPRYYSNQPQHF.

The chain has TRBV9 and TRBJ2-7; 8 nucleotides align to TRBD2. The V segment lost 0 bases and the J segment 3 bases; nucleotides outside the gene matches: 5. CDR1 is SGDLS and CDR2 is YYNGEE in the germline V gene. This CDR3 has 15 amino acids. CDR3 sequence: CASSVGSGAYYEQYF. The CDR3 DNA reads TGTGCCAGCAGCGTAGGTAGCGGGGCTTACTACGAGCAGTACTTC.

The rearrangement links TRBV7-8 to TRBJ2-2; no clear D. Germline CDR1 reads SGHVS; CDR2 reads FQNEAQ. The CDR3 sequence is 15 residues long. Trimming stripped 1 base from V and 3 bases from J, with 9 bases between. The CDR3 sequence: CASSLDFAYTGELFF. The DNA of the CDR3 is TGTGCCAGCAGCTTAGACTTCGCATACACCGGGGAGCTGTTTTTT. Filled out from reference TRBV7-8 and TRBJ2-2, the complete variable domain reads GAGVSQSPRYKVAKRGQDVALRCDPISGHVSLFWYQQALGQGPEFLTYFQNEAQLDKSGLPSDRFFAERPEGSVSTLKIQRTQQEDSAVYLCASSLDFAYTGELFFGEGSRLTVL.

The genes are TRBV9 and TRBJ1-2; D is unresolved. CDR3 length: 15 residues. The germline CDR1 and CDR2 sequences are SGDLS and YYNGEE. The V gene lost 0 bases and the J gene lost 2 bases, with 11 bases spanning the gap. The DNA for the CDR3 is TGTGCCAGCAGCGTAGCTCCCGACACGAACTATGGCTACACCTTC. This translates into CASSVAPDTNYGYTF.

The chain employs TRBV11-2 and TRBJ2-3; 7 nucleotides line up with TRBD2. Germline V gene data show CDR1 as SGHAT and CDR2 as FQNNGV. CDR3 size: 17 residues. With V trimmed by 1 base and J by 6 bases, 13 bases remained unmatched. The CDR3 is CASSLAGKRGQSDTQYF. CDR3 DNA sequence: TGTGCCAGCAGCTTAGCAGGGAAGCGGGGTCAGTCGGATACGCAGTATTTT. The full variable domain, completed using reference TRBV11-2 and TRBJ2-3, is EAGVAQSPRYKIIEKRQSVAFWCNPISGHATLYWYQQILGQGPKLLIQFQNNGVVDDSQLPKDRFSAERLKGVDSTLKIQPAKLEDSAVYLCASSLAGKRGQSDTQYFGPGTRLTVL.

Here the CDR3 reads CASRGGGRETQYF. The CDR3 coding sequence is TGTGCCAGCAGGGGTGGGGGGCGTGAGACCCAGTACTTC. The rearrangement uses TRBV6-5 and TRBJ2-5; D may correspond to TRBD1 or TRBD2 (6 bases each). CDR3 size: 13 residues. V gave up 6 bases and J gave up 5 bases, with 13 bases separating them. Germline V gene lookup returns CDR1 MNHEY and CDR2 SVGAGI.

The rearrangement joins TRBV7-6 to TRBJ2-3; D gene unclear. Looked up from germline, CDR1 is SGHVS and CDR2 is FNYEAQ. This CDR3 region has 11 residues. V lost 7 bases and J 4 bases, leaving 6 bases between the germline ends. The CDR3 loop reads CASTSSDTQYF. DNA of the CDR3: TGTGCCAGCACCTCATCAGATACGCAGTATTTT.

The V gene is TRBV7-8, the J gene TRBJ1-1, with D possibly matching TRBD1 (5 bases). The germline V and J ends were trimmed by 1 base and 0 bases, with 9 bases remaining between them. Germline CDR1 and CDR2: SGHVS and FQNEAQ. The CDR3 is made up of 15 amino acids. The chain's CDR3 is CASSLGQGLNTEAFF. The DNA of the CDR3 is TGTGCCAGCAGCTTAGGTCAGGGATTGAACACTGAAGCTTTCTTT.

The chain joins TRBV7-2 to TRBJ2-7; TRBD2 matches at 11 bases. Germline V gene sequence: CDR1 SGHTA, CDR2 FQGNSA. V lost 4 bases and J lost 4; bases outside the gene matches: 6. The CDR3 loop spans 15 amino acids. In nucleotides, the CDR3 is TGTGCCAGCAGCTCTTCGACTAGCGGGAAATACGAGCAGTACTTC. This codes for CASSSSTSGKYEQYF.

V is TRBV3-1 (or the pseudogene TRBV3-2) and J is TRBJ1-2; 7 bases line up with TRBD1. This CDR3 is built from 12 residues. The V segment lost 0 bases and the J segment 10 bases; nucleotides outside the gene matches: 2. Germline values: CDR1 LGHDT, CDR2 YNNKEL (reference sequence). In DNA form, the CDR3 reads TGTGCCAGCAGCCAAGAAGGGACAGTCTACACCTTC. Translation: CASSQEGTVYTF.

This clone was seen only once. The genes are TRBV28 and TRBJ1-5, with D tentatively TRBD1 (6 bases). Trimming removed 5 bases at V and 5 bases at J, with 13 bases between. Germline V gene lookup returns CDR1 MDHEN and CDR2 SYDVKM. This CDR3 has 14 residues. The CDR3 spells CASSRGENYQPQHF. The CDR3 DNA reads as TGTGCCAGCAGTAGGGGGGAGAACTATCAGCCCCAGCATTTT.

This clone was picked up one time. V and J are TRBV6-5 and TRBJ1-5, with TRBD1 identical over 11 bases. After removal of 6 bases from V and 7 bases from J, the junction contained 5 bases not matched to a gene. Germline V gene lookup returns CDR1 MNHEY and CDR2 SVGAGI. The CDR3 is 14 residues long. The CDR3 region has the DNA TGTGCCAGCAGGGACAGGGGGCCTAGGCAGCCCCAGCATTTT. Amino acids: CASRDRGPRQPQHF.

This clone appeared once. The rearrangement joins TRBV21-1 to TRBJ1-1; the table names TRBD1, a call not compared with the DNA. TRBV21-1 has pseudogene status. This CDR3 has 15 residues. CDR3 region: CASSKAQGLNTEAFF. The CDR3 nucleotides read TGTGCCAGCAGCAAAGCGCAGGGGTTGAACACTGAAGCTTTCTTT.

This chain connects TRBV6-5 to TRBJ2-5, with 8 nucleotides matching TRBD2. The junction had 12 bases not matched to a gene; V was cut back by 5 bases and J by 7 bases. The CDR3 loop spans 15 amino acids. Germline assignment: CDR1 MNHEY and CDR2 SVGAGI. The CDR3 DNA reads as TGTGCCAGCAGTCACGAAGTTAGCGGGGAAGGGACCCAGTACTTC. It specifies CASSHEVSGEGTQYF.

V usage is TRBV15 and J usage is TRBJ1-1, with D maybe TRBD1 (5 bases). The CDR3 length is 15 residues. The germline gives CDR1 LNHNV, CDR2 YYDKDF (reference sequence). Trimming cost V 0 bases and J 4 bases, with 12 bases left between them. The CDR3 DNA reads as TGTGCCACCAGCAGAGATAGGGAGGGGTCCACTGAAGCTTTCTTT. It encodes CATSRDREGSTEAFF.

The V and J genes are TRBV11-2 and TRBJ1-6; D is undetermined. The CDR3 sequence is 13 residues long. Germline V gives CDR1 SGHAT, CDR2 FQNNGV. V lost 0 bases to trimming and J lost 13 bases, with 10 bases between them. CDR3 sequence (DNA): TGTGCCAGCAGCTTAGAACAAGGGTCGCCCCTCCACTTT. It encodes CASSLEQGSPLHF.

This chain uses TRBV5-6 with TRBJ2-1; D is perhaps TRBD2 (6 bases). The V and J ends lost 2 bases and 7 bases respectively, with 19 bases between them. The CDR3 is 16 amino acids. Germline V CDR1 and CDR2: SGHDT, YYEEEE. The CDR3 loop reads CASSFFGGTLGNEQFF. In DNA, the CDR3 is TGTGCCAGCAGCTTTTTTGGAGGGACTTTGGGGAATGAGCAGTTCTTC.

V usage is TRBV19 and J usage is TRBJ1-4; TRBD1 is a possible D gene (6 bases). Trimming shortened V by 5 bases and J by 7 bases, and 11 bases separated the two germline ends. CDR1 is LNHDA and CDR2 is SQIVND in the germline V gene (reference sequence). CDR3 length: 13 amino acids. This chain's CDR3 is CASSSSRGEKLFF. The CDR3, as DNA: TGTGCCAGTAGTTCGTCCAGGGGTGAAAAACTGTTTTTT.

The gene calls are TRBV24-1 and TRBJ2-3; 8 bases match TRBD1. Germline lookup yields CDR1 KGHDR and CDR2 SFDVKD. This CDR3 has 17 amino acids. V dropped 3 bases and J dropped 2; count of bases not matched to a gene: 9. CDR3 coding DNA: TGTGCCACCAGTGATATCGCCAGGACAGGGCACACAGATACGCAGTATTTT. Translation gives CATSDIARTGHTDTQYF.

The V call is TRBV30, the J call TRBJ1-1, with D maybe TRBD1 (5 bases). The germline gives CDR1 GTSNPN, CDR2 SVGIG (reference sequence). V lost 3 bases and J 1 base, leaving 6 bases between the germline ends. This CDR3 spans 12 amino acids. The CDR3 sequence is CAWRRGNTEAFF. CDR3 bases: TGTGCCTGGAGGAGGGGGAACACTGAAGCTTTCTTT. The whole variable domain, filled in from reference TRBV30 and TRBJ1-1, reads SQTIHQWPATLVQPVGSPLSLECTVEGTSNPNLYWYRQAAGRGLQLLFYSVGIGQISSEVPQNLSASRPQDRQFILSSKKLLLSDSGFYLCAWRRGNTEAFFGQGTRLTVV.